These 10 T cell receptor beta chains share one sample of origin, sequenced in a study of T cell repertoires in cytomegalovirus infection. These receptors' targets are unknown. MiXCR, applied by TCRdb to the reads, yields one record per CDR3 protein. The sample has 680,000 or so distinct CDR3 sequences, around a third seen once; the top ten hold 15% to 20%. The starting material was cultured PBMCs, obtained from culture after CMV antigen stimulation. These receptors were taken from a human donor in good health (CMV status not recorded). Some clones in this sample may be carry-over from other donors' samples.

This clonotype was seen ten or more times. The rearrangement links TRBV7-2 to TRBJ2-5, with D possibly matching TRBD1 (7 bases). The CDR3 is made up of 14 amino acids. V was clipped by 4 bases and J by 4 bases, with 13 bases between them. Germline lookup yields CDR1 SGHTA and CDR2 FQGNSA. The CDR3 nucleotides are TGTGCCAGCAGCTCAGGGGGGAATCTAGAGACCCAGTACTTC. Amino acid sequence: CASSSGGNLETQYF.

The table lists this clonotype with a few counts. The chain carries TRBV11-2 and TRBJ2-7, with TRBD2 matching 8 bases. J lost 3 bases, V lost 6 bases, and 7 bases had no gene match. In germline, CDR1 is SGHAT, CDR2 FQNNGV. CDR3 length: 14 amino acids. The CDR3 loop reads CASSSGTRFYEQYF. The CDR3 DNA reads TGTGCCAGCAGTTCCGGGACTAGATTCTACGAGCAGTACTTC.

The J gene is TRBJ2-3, the V gene TRBV7-8; the D gene is possibly TRBD1 (6 bases). CDR3 size: 16 residues. The V end was cut by 3 bases, the J end by 2 bases, with 15 bases between. In germline, CDR1 is SGHVS, CDR2 FQNEAQ. This CDR3 is CASSFPSQGNTDTQYF. In DNA, the CDR3 is TGTGCCAGCAGCTTCCCCAGTCAGGGGAACACAGATACGCAGTATTTT.

This clonotype appeared a few times. The CDR3, as DNA: TGTGCCAGCAGTCCCGGAGGGGGCGGCGACGGGGGGGTTGGTGAGCAGTTCTTC. Its translation: CASSPGGGGDGGVGEQFF. The rearrangement joins TRBV12-3 or TRBV12-4 to TRBJ2-1; TRBD2 might be the D (8 bases). The CDR3 runs to 18 residues. Trimming pared 5 bases from V and 9 bases from J, leaving 29 bases between.

This clonotype was detected only a few times. V and J are TRBV6-2 or TRBV6-3 and TRBJ2-7; TRBD1 aligns across 12 bases. From germline, CDR1 is MNHEY and CDR2 SVGEGT. The CDR3 consists of 15 residues. Trimming cost V 6 bases and J 7 bases; bases outside gene matches: 10. The CDR3 DNA sequence: TGTGCCAGCAGCCAACCTTGGGACAGGGGGCAGGAGCAGTACTTC. It translates to CASSQPWDRGQEQYF.

The rearrangement joins TRBV7-2 to TRBJ2-3, with 8 nucleotides matching TRBD1. Germline CDR1 is SGHTA and CDR2 is FQGNSA. V lost 5 bases and J lost 4; bases outside the gene matches: 8. The CDR3 is 15 residues long. The DNA for the CDR3 is TGTGCCAGCAGCCCCCGGACAGGGTGGTCAGATACGCAGTATTTT. Protein: CASSPRTGWSDTQYF.

This chain links TRBV10-3 with TRBJ2-7; tentative D call: TRBD2 (6 bases). CDR3 size: 12 residues. The V gene lost 9 bases and the J gene lost 7 bases, with 16 bases spanning the gap. Germline lookup yields CDR1 ENHRY and CDR2 SYGVKD. This CDR3 reads CAILSGAGEQYF. DNA of the CDR3: TGTGCCATACTCTCCGGGGCGGGGGAGCAGTACTTC.

This clonotype was found a few times. The V and J genes are TRBV28 and TRBJ2-5; weak D call: TRBD2 (6 bases). Trimming took off 7 bases at V and 1 base at J, with 16 bases between the two ends. The germline gives CDR1 MDHEN, CDR2 SYDVKM. The CDR3 covers 15 residues. The CDR3 loop reads CASTSDYYFQETQYF. CDR3 in DNA: TGTGCCAGCACTTCGGACTATTACTTCCAAGAGACCCAGTACTTC.

The rearrangement links TRBV27 to TRBJ2-5, with TRBD2 matching 9 bases. The CDR3 is made up of 14 amino acids. The V and J ends lost 6 bases and 2 bases, in that order; junction bases with no gene match: 4. Per germline, CDR1 MNHEY and CDR2 SMNVEV (reference sequence). The CDR3 coding sequence is TGTGCCAGCAGACGACTAGCGGTACAAGAGACCCAGTACTTC. Translated, it gives CASRRLAVQETQYF.

This chain connects TRBV7-6 to TRBJ2-5; 8 nucleotides line up with TRBD2. Per the germline V gene, CDR1 is SGHVS and CDR2 is FNYEAQ. V was clipped by 5 bases and J by 1 base; unmatched bases: 9. The CDR3 has 16 residues. CDR3 DNA sequence: TGTGCCAGCAGCCCCAGCGGGGGCCTTCTCCAAGAGACCCAGTACTTC. Residues: CASSPSGGLLQETQYF. Looking up the rest from reference TRBV7-6 and TRBJ2-5 gives the full variable domain: GAGVSQSPRYKVTKRGQDVALRCDPISGHVSLYWYRQALGQGPEFLTYFNYEAQQDKSGLPNDRFSAERPEGSISTLTIQRTEQRDSAMYRCASSPSGGLLQETQYFGPGTRLLVL.